This T cell receptor (beta chain) was obtained from a study of OX40 agonist ivuxolimab in advanced cancers. Study as a whole: Head and neck, renal cell, melanoma or hepatocellular carcinoma were the cancers that dose-escalation patients had. Study-wide points: Some of the nonresponding patients also showed low levels of normalized T-cell clonal expansion.

Using immunoSEQ multiplex PCR, the repertoire was profiled, and TCRdb retains in-frame clones only, with some absent. The repertoire holds around 51,000 clones, around nine tenths seen once, with 3% to 4% in the top ten. This clone has a single count. Its antigen is unknown. Germline lookup yields CDR1 WNHNN and CDR2 SYGVQD (reference sequence). This CDR3 contains 12 residues. The V end lost 5 bases, the J end lost 0 bases, and 1 base lay between the germline ends. The material was CD4+ or CD8+ T cells sorted from blood, obtained in a trial of the OX40 agonist ivuxolimab. The chain uses TRBV10-1 and TRBJ2-2; D is unresolved. This receptor was taken from an adult with an advanced solid tumor such as melanoma, head and neck, liver or kidney cancer. The CDR3 DNA is TGCGCCAGCAGTCCGAACACCGGGGAGCTGTTTTTT. Its translation: CASSPNTGELFF.